The source of this TCR beta chain is a study of cytomegalovirus exposure and HLA in healthy donors. V was pared by 6 bases and J by 7 bases, with 7 bases of the junction left unmatched. This CDR3 is built from 14 residues. The germline V gene encodes CDR1 MRHNA and CDR2 SNTAGT. The PCR ran on 60 Vbeta and 13 Jbeta primers. Libraries were prepared by immunoSEQ multiplex PCR; TCRdb keeps only in-frame clonotypes and omits some of them. Of about 200,000 clones listed, around four fifths are singletons. The study, taken as a whole, reports: TCR beta V segments were, for the most part, productive about 87% or about 30% of the time in an earlier analysis. Most TCR sequences were seen very rarely across donors, but some public TCRs occurred in many.

Donors sampled were nominally healthy, though unrecorded immune exposures were likely. As for this clone: Its cognate antigen is unknown.

This clonotype was sampled from a woman aged 40 to 50 in good health and CMV-seronegative. The chain joins TRBV6-4 to TRBJ1-2; TRBD1 matches 11 bases. The specimen sequenced was PBMCs. The CDR3, as DNA: TGTGCCAGCAGCCCGGGACAGGGGGTTGGTGGCTACACCTTC. Translation gives CASSPGQGVGGYTF.